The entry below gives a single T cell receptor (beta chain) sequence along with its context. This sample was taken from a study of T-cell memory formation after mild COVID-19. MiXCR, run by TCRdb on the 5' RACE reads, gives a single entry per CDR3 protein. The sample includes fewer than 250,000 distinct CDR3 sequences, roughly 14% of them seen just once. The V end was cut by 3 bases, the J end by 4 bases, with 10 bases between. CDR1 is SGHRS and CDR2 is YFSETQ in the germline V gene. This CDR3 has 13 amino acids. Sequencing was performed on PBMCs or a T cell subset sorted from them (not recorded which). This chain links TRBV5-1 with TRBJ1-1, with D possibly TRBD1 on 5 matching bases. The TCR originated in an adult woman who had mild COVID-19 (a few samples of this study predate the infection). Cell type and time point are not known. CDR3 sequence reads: CASSYPQGTEAFF. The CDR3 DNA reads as TGCGCCAGCAGCTACCCCCAGGGCACTGAAGCTTTCTTT.